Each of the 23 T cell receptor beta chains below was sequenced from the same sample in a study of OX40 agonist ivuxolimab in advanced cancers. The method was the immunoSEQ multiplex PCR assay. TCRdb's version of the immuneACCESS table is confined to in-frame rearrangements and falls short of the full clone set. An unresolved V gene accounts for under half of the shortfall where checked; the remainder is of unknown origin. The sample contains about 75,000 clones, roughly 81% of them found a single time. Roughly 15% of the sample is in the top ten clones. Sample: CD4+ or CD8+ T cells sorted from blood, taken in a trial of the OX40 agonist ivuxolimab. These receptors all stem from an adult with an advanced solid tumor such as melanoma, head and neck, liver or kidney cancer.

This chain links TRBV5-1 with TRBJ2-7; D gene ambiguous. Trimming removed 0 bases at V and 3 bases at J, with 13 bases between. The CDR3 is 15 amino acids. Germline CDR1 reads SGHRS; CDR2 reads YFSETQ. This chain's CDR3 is CASSLEAGINYEQYF. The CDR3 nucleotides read TGCGCCAGCAGCTTGGAGGCCGGCATAAACTACGAGCAGTACTTC.

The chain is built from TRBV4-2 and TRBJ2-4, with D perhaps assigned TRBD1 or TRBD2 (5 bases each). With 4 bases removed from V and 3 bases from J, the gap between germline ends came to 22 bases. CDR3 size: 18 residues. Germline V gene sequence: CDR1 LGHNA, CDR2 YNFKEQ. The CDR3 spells CASSPRGWGKEDKNIQYF. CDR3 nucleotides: TGTGCCAGCAGCCCCCGAGGGTGGGGGAAGGAGGACAAAAACATTCAGTACTTC.

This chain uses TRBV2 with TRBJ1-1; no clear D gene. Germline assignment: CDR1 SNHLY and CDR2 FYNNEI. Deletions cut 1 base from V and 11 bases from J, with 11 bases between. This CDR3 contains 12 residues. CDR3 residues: CASSEGNAYAFF. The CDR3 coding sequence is TGTGCCAGCAGTGAAGGTAACGCCTACGCTTTCTTT. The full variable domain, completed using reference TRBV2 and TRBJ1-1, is EPEVTQTPSHQVTQMGQEVILRCVPISNHLYFYWYRQILGQKVEFLVSFYNNEISEKSEIFDDQFSVERPDGSNFTLKIRSTKLEDSAMYFCASSEGNAYAFFGQGTRLTVV.

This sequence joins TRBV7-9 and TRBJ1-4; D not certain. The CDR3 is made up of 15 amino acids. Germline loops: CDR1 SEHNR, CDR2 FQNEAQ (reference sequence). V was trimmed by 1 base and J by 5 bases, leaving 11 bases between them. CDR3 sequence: CASSLESNSNEKLFF. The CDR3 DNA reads TGTGCCAGCAGCTTAGAATCGAACTCAAATGAAAAACTGTTTTTT.

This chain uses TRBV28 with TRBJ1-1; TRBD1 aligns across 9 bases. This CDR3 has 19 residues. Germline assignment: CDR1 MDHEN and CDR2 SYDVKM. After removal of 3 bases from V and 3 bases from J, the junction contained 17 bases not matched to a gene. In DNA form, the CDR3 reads TGTGCCAGCAGTTTCGGGCCCCCCGGGACAGGGTTGTGGGACACTGAAGCTTTCTTT. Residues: CASSFGPPGTGLWDTEAFF. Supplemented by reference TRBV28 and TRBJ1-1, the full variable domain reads DVKVTQSSRYLVKRTGEKVFLECVQDMDHENMFWYRQDPGLGLRLIYFSYDVKMKEKGDIPEGYSVSREKKERFSLILESASTNQTSMYLCASSFGPPGTGLWDTEAFFGQGTRLTVV.

CDR3 protein: CASSSKRGGQPQHF. The CDR3 DNA reads TGTGCCAGCAGCTCTAAGAGGGGCGGACAGCCCCAGCATTTT. This chain uses TRBV5-8 with TRBJ1-5; perhaps TRBD1 as D (5 bases). CDR1 and CDR2 from the germline V gene are SGHTS and YDEGEE. The CDR3 extends over 14 amino acids. Trimming cost V 3 bases and J 7 bases, with 14 bases left between them.

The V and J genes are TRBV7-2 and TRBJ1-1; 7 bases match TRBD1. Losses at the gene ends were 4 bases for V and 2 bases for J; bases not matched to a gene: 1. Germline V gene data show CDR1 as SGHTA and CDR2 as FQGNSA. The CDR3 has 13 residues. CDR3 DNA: TGTGCCAGCAGCTGGGACAGTAACACTGAAGCTTTCTTT. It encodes CASSWDSNTEAFF.

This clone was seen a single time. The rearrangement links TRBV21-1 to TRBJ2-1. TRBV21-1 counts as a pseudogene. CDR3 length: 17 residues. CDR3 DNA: TGTGCCAGCAGCAAAATCGGAACACGAAGATCCTACAATGAGCAGTTCTTC. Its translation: CASSKIGTRRSYNEQFF.

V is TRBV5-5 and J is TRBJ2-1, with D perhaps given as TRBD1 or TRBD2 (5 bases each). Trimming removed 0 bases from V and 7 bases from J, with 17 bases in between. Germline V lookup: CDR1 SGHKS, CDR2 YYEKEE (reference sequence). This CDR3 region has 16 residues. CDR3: CASSLALSPEGNEQFF. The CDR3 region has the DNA TGTGCCAGCAGCTTGGCCCTCAGCCCCGAGGGGAATGAGCAGTTCTTC. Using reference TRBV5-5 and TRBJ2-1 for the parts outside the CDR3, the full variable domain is DAGVTQSPTHLIKTRGQQVTLRCSPISGHKSVSWYQQVLGQGPQFIFQYYEKEERGRGNFPDRFSARQFPNYSSELNVNALLLGDSALYLCASSLALSPEGNEQFFGPGTRLTVL.

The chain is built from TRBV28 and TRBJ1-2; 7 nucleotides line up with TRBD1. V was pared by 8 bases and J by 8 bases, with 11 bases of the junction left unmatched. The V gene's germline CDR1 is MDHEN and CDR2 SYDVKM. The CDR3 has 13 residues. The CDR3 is CASRDSPSGGYTF. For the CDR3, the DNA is TGTGCCAGCCGGGACAGCCCTTCAGGGGGCTACACCTTC.

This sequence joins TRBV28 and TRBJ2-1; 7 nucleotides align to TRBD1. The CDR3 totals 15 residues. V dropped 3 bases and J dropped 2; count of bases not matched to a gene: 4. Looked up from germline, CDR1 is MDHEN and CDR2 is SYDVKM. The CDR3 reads CASSFRTGTYNEQFF. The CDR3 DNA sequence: TGTGCCAGCAGTTTCAGGACAGGTACCTACAATGAGCAGTTCTTC.

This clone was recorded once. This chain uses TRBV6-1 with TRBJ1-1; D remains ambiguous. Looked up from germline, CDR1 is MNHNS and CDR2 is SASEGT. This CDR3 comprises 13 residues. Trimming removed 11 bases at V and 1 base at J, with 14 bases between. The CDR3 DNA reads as TGTGCCGGCGGGCGGGCCCGGAACACTGAAGCTTTCTTT. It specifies CAGGRARNTEAFF.

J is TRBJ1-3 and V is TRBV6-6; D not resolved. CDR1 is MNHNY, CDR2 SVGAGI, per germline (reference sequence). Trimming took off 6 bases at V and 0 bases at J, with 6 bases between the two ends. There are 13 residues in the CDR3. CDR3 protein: CASRSPSGNTIYF. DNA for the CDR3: TGTGCCAGCAGGAGCCCCTCTGGAAACACCATATATTTT.

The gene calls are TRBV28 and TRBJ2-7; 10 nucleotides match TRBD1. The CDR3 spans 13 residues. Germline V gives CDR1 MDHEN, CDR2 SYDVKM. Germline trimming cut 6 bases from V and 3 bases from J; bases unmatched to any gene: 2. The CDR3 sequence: CASRTGGYYEQYF. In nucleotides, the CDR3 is TGTGCCAGCAGGACAGGGGGCTACTACGAGCAGTACTTC.

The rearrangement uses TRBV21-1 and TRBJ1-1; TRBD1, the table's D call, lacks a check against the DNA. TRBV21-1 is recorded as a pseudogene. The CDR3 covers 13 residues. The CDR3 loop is CAIRGQGNTEAFF. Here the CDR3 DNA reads TGTGCCATTCGGGGACAGGGAAACACTGAAGCTTTCTTT.

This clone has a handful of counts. The CDR3 nucleotides read TGTGCCAGTAGTATCGCGGGAGCAGGGGAGACCCAGTACTTC. This codes for CASSIAGAGETQYF. The gene calls are TRBV19 and TRBJ2-5; 7 nucleotides agree with TRBD2. The V segment lost 3 bases and the J segment 5 bases; nucleotides outside the gene matches: 6. Germline V CDR1 and CDR2: LNHDA, SQIVND (reference sequence). The CDR3 extends over 14 amino acids. The variable domain in full, with the rest retrieved from reference TRBV19 and TRBJ2-5, is DGGITQSPKYLFRKEGQNVTLSCEQNLNHDAMYWYRQDPGQGLRLIYYSQIVNDFQKGDIAEGYSVSREKKESFPLTVTSAQKNPTAFYLCASSIAGAGETQYFGPGTRLLVL.

The CDR3 spells CASSDFARSQTNEQFF. As DNA, the CDR3 is TGCGCCAGCAGTGATTTTGCGAGAAGTCAGACCAATGAGCAGTTCTTC. The chain has TRBV10-1 and TRBJ2-1; D gene ambiguous. The CDR3 spans 16 residues. Germline assignment: CDR1 WNHNN and CDR2 SYGVQD (reference sequence). V was shortened by 3 bases and J by 6 bases, with 18 bases between the two germline ends.

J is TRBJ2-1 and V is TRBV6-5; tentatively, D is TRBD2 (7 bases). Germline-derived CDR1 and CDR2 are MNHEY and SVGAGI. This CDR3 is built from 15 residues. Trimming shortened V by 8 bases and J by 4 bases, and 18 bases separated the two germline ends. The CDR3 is CASQGGLKPYNEQFF. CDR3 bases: TGTGCCAGCCAAGGGGGACTAAAACCTTACAATGAGCAGTTCTTC.

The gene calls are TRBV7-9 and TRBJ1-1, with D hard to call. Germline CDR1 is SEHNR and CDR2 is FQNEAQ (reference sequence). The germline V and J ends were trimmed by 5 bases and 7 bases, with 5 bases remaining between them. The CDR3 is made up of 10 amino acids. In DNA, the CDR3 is TGTGCCAGCAGCCTCGATGAAGCTTTCTTT. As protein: CASSLDEAFF.

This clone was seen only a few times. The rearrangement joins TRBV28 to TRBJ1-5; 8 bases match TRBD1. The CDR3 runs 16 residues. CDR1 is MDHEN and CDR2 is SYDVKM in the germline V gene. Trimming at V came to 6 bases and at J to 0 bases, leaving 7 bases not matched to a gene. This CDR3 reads CASSPDRGFSNQPQHF. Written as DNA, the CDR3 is TGTGCCAGCAGCCCCGACAGGGGCTTTAGCAATCAGCCCCAGCATTTT.

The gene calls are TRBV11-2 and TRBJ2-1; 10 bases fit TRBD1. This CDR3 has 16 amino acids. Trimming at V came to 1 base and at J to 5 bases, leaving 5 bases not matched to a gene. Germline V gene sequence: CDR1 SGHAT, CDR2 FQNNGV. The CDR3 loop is CASSLVGQGMNNEQFF. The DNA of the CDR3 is TGTGCCAGCAGCTTAGTGGGACAGGGGATGAACAATGAGCAGTTCTTC.

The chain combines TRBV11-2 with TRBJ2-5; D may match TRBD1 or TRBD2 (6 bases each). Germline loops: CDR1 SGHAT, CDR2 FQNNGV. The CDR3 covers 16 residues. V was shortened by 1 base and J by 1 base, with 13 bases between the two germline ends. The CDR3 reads CASSLGVGGFQETQYF. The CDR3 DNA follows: TGTGCCAGCAGCTTAGGCGTCGGGGGCTTCCAAGAGACCCAGTACTTC.

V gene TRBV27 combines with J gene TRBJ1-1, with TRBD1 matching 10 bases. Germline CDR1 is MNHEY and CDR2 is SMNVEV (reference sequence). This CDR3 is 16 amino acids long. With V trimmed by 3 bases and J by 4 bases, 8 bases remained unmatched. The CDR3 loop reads CASSFLPGQGSTEAFF. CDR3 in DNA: TGTGCCAGCAGTTTCCTACCGGGACAGGGGAGCACTGAAGCTTTCTTT.